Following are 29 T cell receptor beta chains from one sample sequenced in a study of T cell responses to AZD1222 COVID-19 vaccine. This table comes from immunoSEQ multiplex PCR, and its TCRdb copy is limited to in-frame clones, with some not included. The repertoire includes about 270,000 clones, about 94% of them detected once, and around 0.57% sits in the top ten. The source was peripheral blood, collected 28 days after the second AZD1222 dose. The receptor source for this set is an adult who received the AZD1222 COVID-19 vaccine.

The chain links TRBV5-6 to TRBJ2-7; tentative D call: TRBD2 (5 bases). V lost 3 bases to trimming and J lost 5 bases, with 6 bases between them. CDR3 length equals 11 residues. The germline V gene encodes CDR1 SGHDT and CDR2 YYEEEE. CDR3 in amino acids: CASSWEHEQYF. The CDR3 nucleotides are TGTGCCAGCAGCTGGGAGCACGAGCAGTACTTC.

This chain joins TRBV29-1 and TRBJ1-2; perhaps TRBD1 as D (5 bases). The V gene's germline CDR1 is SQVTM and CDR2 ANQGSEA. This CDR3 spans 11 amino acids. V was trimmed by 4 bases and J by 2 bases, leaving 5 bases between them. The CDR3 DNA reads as TGCAGCGTTGGACAGAACTATGGCTACACCTTC. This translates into CSVGQNYGYTF.

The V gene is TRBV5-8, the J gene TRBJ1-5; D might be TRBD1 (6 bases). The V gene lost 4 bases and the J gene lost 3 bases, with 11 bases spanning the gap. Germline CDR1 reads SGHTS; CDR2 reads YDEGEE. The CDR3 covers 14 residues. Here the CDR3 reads CASSLYRVNQPQHF. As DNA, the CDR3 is TGTGCCAGCAGCCTATACAGGGTCAATCAGCCCCAGCATTTT. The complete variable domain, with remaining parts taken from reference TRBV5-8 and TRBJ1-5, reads EAGVTQSPTHLIKTRGQQATLRCSPISGHTSVYWYQQALGLGLQFLLWYDEGEERNRGNFPPRFSGRQFPNYSSELNVNALELEDSALYLCASSLYRVNQPQHFGDGTRLSIL.

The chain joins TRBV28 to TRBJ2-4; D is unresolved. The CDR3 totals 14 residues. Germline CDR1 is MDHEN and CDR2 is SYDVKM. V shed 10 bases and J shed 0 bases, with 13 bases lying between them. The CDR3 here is CATVGIVAKNIQYF. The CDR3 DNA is TGTGCCACCGTGGGGATCGTAGCCAAAAACATTCAGTACTTC.

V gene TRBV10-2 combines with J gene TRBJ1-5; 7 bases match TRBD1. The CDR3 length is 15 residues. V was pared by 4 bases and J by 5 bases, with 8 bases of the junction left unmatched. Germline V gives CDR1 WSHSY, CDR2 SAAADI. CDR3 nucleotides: TGCGCCAGCAGTGGCTCAGGGGGGGCAGATCAGCCCCAGCATTTT. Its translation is CASSGSGGADQPQHF.

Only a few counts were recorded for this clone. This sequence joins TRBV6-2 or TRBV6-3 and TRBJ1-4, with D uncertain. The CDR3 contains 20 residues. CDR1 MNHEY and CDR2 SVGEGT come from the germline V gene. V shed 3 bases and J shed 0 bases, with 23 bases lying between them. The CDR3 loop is CASSYRLRWARTSTNEKLFF. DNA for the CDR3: TGTGCCAGCAGTTATCGGCTCCGGTGGGCACGCACATCAACTAATGAAAAACTGTTTTTT.

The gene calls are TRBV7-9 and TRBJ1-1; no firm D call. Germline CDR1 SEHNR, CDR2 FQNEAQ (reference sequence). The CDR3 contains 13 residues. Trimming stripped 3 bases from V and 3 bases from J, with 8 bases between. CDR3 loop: CASSFTTDTEAFF. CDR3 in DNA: TGTGCCAGCAGCTTTACAACGGACACTGAAGCTTTCTTT.

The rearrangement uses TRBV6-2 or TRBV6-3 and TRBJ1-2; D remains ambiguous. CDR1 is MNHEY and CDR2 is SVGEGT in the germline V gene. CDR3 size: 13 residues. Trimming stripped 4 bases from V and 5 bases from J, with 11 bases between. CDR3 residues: CASSSIQGYGYTF. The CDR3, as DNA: TGTGCCAGCAGTTCTATTCAAGGTTATGGCTACACCTTC.

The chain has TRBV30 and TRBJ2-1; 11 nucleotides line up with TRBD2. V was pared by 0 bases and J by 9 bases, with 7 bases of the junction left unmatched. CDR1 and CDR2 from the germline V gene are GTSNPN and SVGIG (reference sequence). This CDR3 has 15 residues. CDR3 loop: CAWSVIIAGGREQFF. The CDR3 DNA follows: TGTGCCTGGAGTGTAATAATAGCGGGAGGGCGTGAGCAGTTCTTC.

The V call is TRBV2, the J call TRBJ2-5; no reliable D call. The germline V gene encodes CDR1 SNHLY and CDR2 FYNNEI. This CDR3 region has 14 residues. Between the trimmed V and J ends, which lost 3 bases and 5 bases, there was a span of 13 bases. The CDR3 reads CASSDKAGTETQYF. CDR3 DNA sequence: TGTGCCAGCAGTGATAAGGCAGGCACGGAGACCCAGTACTTC.

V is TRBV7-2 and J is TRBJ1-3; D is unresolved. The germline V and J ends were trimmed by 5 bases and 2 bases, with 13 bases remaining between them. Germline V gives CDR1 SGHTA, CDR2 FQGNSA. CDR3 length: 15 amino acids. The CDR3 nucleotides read TGTGCCAGCAGCGGGTCCGCAGGAACTGGAAACACCATATATTTT. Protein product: CASSGSAGTGNTIYF.

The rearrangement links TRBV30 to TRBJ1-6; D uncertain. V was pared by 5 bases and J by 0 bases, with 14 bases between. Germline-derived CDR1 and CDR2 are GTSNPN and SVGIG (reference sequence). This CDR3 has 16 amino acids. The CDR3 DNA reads TGTGCCTGGGGCATTGGATCAAACTCCTATAATTCACCCCTCCACTTT. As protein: CAWGIGSNSYNSPLHF. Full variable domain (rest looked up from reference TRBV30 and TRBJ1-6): SQTIHQWPATLVQPVGSPLSLECTVEGTSNPNLYWYRQAAGRGLQLLFYSVGIGQISSEVPQNLSASRPQDRQFILSSKKLLLSDSGFYLCAWGIGSNSYNSPLHFGNGTRLTVT.

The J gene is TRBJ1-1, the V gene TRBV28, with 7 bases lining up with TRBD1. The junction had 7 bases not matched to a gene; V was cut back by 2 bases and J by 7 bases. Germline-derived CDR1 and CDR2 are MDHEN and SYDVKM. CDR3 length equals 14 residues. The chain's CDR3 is CASSLGTARHEAFF. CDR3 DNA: TGTGCCAGCAGTTTAGGGACAGCCAGACATGAAGCTTTCTTT.

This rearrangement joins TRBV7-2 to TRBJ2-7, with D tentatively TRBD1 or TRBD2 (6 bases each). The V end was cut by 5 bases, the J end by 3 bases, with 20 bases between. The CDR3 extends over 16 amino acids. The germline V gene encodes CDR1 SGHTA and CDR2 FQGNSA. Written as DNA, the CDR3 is TGTGCCAGCAGCCCTAGAATCCGGGGGCCTCACTACGAGCAGTACTTC. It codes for CASSPRIRGPHYEQYF.

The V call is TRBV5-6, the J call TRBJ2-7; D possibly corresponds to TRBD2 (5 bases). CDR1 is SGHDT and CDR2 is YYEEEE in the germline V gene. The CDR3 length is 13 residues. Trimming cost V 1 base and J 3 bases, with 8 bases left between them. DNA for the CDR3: TGTGCCAGCAGCTTGAGAGGGAACTACGAGCAGTACTTC. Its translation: CASSLRGNYEQYF.

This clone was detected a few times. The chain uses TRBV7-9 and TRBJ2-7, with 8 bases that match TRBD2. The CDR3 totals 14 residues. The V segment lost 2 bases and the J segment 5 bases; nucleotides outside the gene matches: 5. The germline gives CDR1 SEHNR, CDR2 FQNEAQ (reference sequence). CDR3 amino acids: CASSLSQREHEQYF. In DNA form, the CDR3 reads TGTGCCAGCAGCTTATCTCAGCGGGAGCACGAGCAGTACTTC.

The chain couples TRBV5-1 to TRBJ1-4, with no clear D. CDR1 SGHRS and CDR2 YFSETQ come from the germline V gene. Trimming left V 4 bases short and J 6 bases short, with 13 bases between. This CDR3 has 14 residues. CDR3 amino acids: CASSPGAMDEKLFF. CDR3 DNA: TGCGCCAGCAGCCCGGGAGCCATGGATGAAAAACTGTTTTTT.

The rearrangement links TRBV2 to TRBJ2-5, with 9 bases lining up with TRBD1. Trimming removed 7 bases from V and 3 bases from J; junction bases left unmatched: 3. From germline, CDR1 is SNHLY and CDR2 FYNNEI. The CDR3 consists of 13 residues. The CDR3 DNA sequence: TGTGCCAGCAATCGGGACAGGGAAGAGACCCAGTACTTC. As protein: CASNRDREETQYF.

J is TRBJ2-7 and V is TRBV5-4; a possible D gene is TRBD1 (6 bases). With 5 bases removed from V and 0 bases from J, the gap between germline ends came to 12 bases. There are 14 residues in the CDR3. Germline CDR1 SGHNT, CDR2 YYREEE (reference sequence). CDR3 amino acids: CASSKTGFSYEQYF. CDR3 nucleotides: TGTGCCAGCAGTAAGACAGGATTCTCCTACGAGCAGTACTTC.

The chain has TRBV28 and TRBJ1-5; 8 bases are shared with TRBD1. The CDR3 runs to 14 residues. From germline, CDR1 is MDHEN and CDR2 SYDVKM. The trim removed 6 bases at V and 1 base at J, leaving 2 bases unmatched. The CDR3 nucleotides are TGTGCCAGCAGGGACAGGGCCAGCAATCAGCCCCAGCATTTT. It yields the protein CASRDRASNQPQHF.

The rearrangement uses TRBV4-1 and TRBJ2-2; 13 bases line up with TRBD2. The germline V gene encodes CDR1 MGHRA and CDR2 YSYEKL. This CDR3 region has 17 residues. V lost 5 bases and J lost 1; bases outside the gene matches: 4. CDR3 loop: CASSFRTSGGNTGELFF. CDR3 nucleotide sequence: TGCGCCAGCAGCTTTAGGACTAGCGGGGGGAACACCGGGGAGCTGTTTTTT.

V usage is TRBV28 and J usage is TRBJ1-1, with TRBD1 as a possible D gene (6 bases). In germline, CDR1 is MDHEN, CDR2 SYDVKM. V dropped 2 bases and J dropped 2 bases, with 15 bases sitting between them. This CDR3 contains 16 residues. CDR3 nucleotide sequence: TGTGCCAGCAGTTTACACTTGGGGGGCGTTAACACTGAAGCTTTCTTT. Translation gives CASSLHLGGVNTEAFF.

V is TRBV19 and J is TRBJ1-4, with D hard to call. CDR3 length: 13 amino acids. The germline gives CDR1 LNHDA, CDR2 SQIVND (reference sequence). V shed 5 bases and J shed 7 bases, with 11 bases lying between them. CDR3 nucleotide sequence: TGTGCCAGTAGTTCGTCAGGCGGTGAAAAACTGTTTTTT. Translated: CASSSSGGEKLFF.

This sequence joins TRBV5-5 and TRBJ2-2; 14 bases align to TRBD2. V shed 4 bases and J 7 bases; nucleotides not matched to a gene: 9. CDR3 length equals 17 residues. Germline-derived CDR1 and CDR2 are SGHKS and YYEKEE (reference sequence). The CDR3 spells CASSPGLAGALGGELFF. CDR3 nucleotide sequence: TGTGCCAGCAGCCCGGGACTAGCGGGGGCCTTGGGCGGGGAGCTGTTTTTT.

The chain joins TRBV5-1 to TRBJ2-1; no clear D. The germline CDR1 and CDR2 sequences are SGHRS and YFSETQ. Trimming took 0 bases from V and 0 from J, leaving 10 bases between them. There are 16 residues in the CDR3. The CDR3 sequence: CASSLVRASSYNEQFF. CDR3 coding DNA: TGCGCCAGCAGCTTGGTTCGAGCGAGCTCCTACAATGAGCAGTTCTTC.

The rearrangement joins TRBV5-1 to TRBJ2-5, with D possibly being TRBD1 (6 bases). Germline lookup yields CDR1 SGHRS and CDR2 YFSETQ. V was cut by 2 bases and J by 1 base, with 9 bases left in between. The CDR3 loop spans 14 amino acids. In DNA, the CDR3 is TGCGCCAGCAGCTTACAGGGTTTCCAAGAGACCCAGTACTTC. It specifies CASSLQGFQETQYF.

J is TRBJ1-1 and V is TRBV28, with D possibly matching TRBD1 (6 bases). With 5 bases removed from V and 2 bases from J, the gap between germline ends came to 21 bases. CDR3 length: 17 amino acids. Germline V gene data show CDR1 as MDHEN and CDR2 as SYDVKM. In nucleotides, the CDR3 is TGTGCCAGCAGTGATAGGTTCCGCGTCAGGGGAAACACTGAAGCTTTCTTT. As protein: CASSDRFRVRGNTEAFF. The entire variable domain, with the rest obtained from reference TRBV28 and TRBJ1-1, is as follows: DVKVTQSSRYLVKRTGEKVFLECVQDMDHENMFWYRQDPGLGLRLIYFSYDVKMKEKGDIPEGYSVSREKKERFSLILESASTNQTSMYLCASSDRFRVRGNTEAFFGQGTRLTVV.

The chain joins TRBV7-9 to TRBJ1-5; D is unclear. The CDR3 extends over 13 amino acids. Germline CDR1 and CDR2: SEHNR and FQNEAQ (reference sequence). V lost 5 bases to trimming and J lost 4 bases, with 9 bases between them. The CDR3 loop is CASSPGENQPQHF. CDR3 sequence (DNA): TGTGCCAGCAGCCCGGGAGAGAATCAGCCCCAGCATTTT.

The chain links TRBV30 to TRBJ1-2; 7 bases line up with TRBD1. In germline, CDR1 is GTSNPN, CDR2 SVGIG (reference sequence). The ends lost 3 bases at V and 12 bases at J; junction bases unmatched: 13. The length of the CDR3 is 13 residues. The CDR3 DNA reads TGTGCCTGGAGACCGACAGGGAGGGGTTCAAACACCTTC. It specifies CAWRPTGRGSNTF.